The 15 T cell receptor beta chains below come from one sample, sequenced in a study of response to subunit inactivated influenza vaccine. Via MiXCR, TCRdb re-called the RT-PCR reads, giving one row per CDR3 protein. The sample shows some 180,000 distinct CDR3 sequences, approximately 9.2% of them seen only once. The input for sequencing was non-naive T cells sorted from PBMCs, taken on the day of vaccination. The receptors here all came from a man between 50 and 59 years old who received an inactivated influenza vaccine.

This clonotype has at least ten counts. The gene calls are TRBV4-3 and TRBJ2-7; D is possibly TRBD1 (5 bases). This CDR3 has 13 residues. Deletions cut 5 bases from V and 5 bases from J, with 13 bases between. From germline, CDR1 is LGHNA and CDR2 YSLEER. The chain's CDR3 is CASSIRVAHEQYF. In DNA, the CDR3 is TGCGCCAGCAGCATCAGGGTTGCCCACGAGCAGTACTTC.

This clonotype was seen at least ten times. The chain uses TRBV12-3 or TRBV12-4 and TRBJ2-5, with TRBD2 identical over 7 bases. The length of the CDR3 is 14 residues. J was trimmed by 5 bases and V by 6 bases; bases with no gene match: 9. The CDR3 DNA follows: TGTGCCAGCAGGATAGCGGGCGGGGTGGAGACCCAGTACTTC. Translated, it gives CASRIAGGVETQYF.

This clonotype was detected only a few times. The chain is built from TRBV20-1 and TRBJ1-1; D gene ambiguous. V was shortened by 0 bases and J by 0 bases, with 14 bases between the two germline ends. CDR1 is DFQATT and CDR2 is SNEGSKA in the germline V gene (reference sequence). This CDR3 is 16 amino acids long. The CDR3 DNA sequence: TGCAGTGCTAGAGAGAGCGGGAAGACCTTGAACACTGAAGCTTTCTTT. Amino acids: CSARESGKTLNTEAFF.

The rearrangement uses TRBV20-1 and TRBJ2-7; tentatively, D is TRBD2 (6 bases). CDR3 length equals 14 residues. V was clipped by 6 bases and J by 0 bases, with 15 bases between them. In germline, CDR1 is DFQATT, CDR2 SNEGSKA (reference sequence). CDR3 coding DNA: TGCAGTGCGTCTGGACTCGGGAGCTCCTACGAGCAGTACTTC. Translating gives CSASGLGSSYEQYF.

This clonotype was counted many times. V gene TRBV9 combines with J gene TRBJ1-2; D is ambiguous. The ends were cut back, 6 bases at V and 0 bases at J, with 15 bases in the middle. The CDR3 runs 15 residues. Germline CDR1 is SGDLS and CDR2 is YYNGEE. CDR3 nucleotide sequence: TGTGCCAGCACCCTCAACTACCTGACTAACTATGGCTACACCTTC. Protein product: CASTLNYLTNYGYTF.

In this sample, this clonotype turned up a few times. V is TRBV6-2 or TRBV6-3 and J is TRBJ1-5, with D unclear. The CDR3 extends over 15 amino acids. Between the trimmed V and J ends, which lost 6 bases and 3 bases, there was a span of 15 bases. CDR1 is MNHEY, CDR2 SVGEGT, per germline. The CDR3 region is CASSYAGRTNQPQHF. In nucleotides, the CDR3 is TGTGCCAGCAGCTACGCCGGACGGACCAATCAGCCCCAGCATTTT.

This clonotype was counted many times. The chain combines TRBV7-9 with TRBJ2-1, with no clear D. Germline CDR1 and CDR2: SEHNR and FQNEAQ (reference sequence). The CDR3 loop spans 16 amino acids. Trimming removed 5 bases from V and 6 bases from J, with 20 bases in between. The CDR3 nucleotides are TGTGCCAGCAGCGCCAGACGTGGGTCGGAGCCCAATGAGCAGTTCTTC. It is translated as CASSARRGSEPNEQFF.

The gene calls are TRBV6-4 and TRBJ1-1, with a tentative D call TRBD1 (5 bases). CDR3 length equals 15 residues. Trimming cost V 2 bases and J 4 bases, with 14 bases left between them. CDR1 MRHNA and CDR2 SNTAGT come from the germline V gene. The CDR3 is CASSDMGGAGTEAFF. The CDR3 nucleotides read TGTGCCAGCAGTGACATGGGAGGGGCAGGCACTGAAGCTTTCTTT.

The sample holds a few counts of this clonotype. This chain connects TRBV6-5 to TRBJ1-2, with a possible D match to TRBD1 (5 bases). The CDR3 extends over 12 amino acids. Germline CDR1 MNHEY, CDR2 SVGAGI. V was pared by 8 bases and J by 5 bases, with 12 bases between. This chain's CDR3 is CASSWGGYGYTF. CDR3 sequence (DNA): TGTGCCAGCTCCTGGGGGGGGTATGGCTACACCTTC.

This clonotype has just a few counts. The rearrangement links TRBV20-1 to TRBJ1-5; 7 bases are shared with TRBD1. The CDR3 spans 14 residues. The V gene's germline CDR1 is DFQATT and CDR2 SNEGSKA (reference sequence). J lost 4 bases, V lost 6 bases, and 9 bases had no gene match. In nucleotides, the CDR3 is TGCAGTGCCGGGAAGGGGGCCCTAAATCAGCCCCAGCATTTT. Translating it yields CSAGKGALNQPQHF.

This CDR3 is CASMWGTDTQYF. The CDR3, as DNA: TGTGCCAGCATGTGGGGCACAGATACGCAGTATTTT. The chain uses TRBV2 and TRBJ2-3; D unclear. Per germline, CDR1 SNHLY and CDR2 FYNNEI. The ends were cut back, 7 bases at V and 1 base at J, with 6 bases in the middle. The CDR3 contains 12 residues. Full variable domain (outside the CDR3, taken from reference TRBV2 and TRBJ2-3): EPEVTQTPSHQVTQMGQEVILRCVPISNHLYFYWYRQILGQKVEFLVSFYNNEISEKSEIFDDQFSVERPDGSNFTLKIRSTKLEDSAMYFCASMWGTDTQYFGPGTRLTVL.

V usage is TRBV24-1 and J usage is TRBJ2-3, with D maybe TRBD1 (5 bases). This CDR3 contains 15 residues. The germline gives CDR1 KGHDR, CDR2 SFDVKD. The ends were cut back, 5 bases at V and 0 bases at J, with 11 bases in the middle. The CDR3 DNA sequence: TGTGCCACCAGTGCGGTGGGGCTCAGCACAGATACGCAGTATTTT. It encodes CATSAVGLSTDTQYF.

This clonotype was detected many times. J is TRBJ2-1 and V is TRBV4-1, with 10 bases fitting TRBD2. The CDR3 runs 16 residues. Germline-derived CDR1 and CDR2 are MGHRA and YSYEKL. J gave up 13 bases and V 1 base, and 13 bases lay outside the gene matches. CDR3 bases: TGCGCCAGCAGCCAAGGCTCTAGCGGGGGTGACCTCCTTCAGTTCTTC. Translating it yields CASSQGSSGGDLLQFF.

This chain links TRBV4-1 with TRBJ2-7; 9 bases line up with TRBD1. V shed 4 bases, J shed 4 bases, and the junction held 8 bases outside the gene matches. The CDR3 contains 15 residues. Germline assignment: CDR1 MGHRA and CDR2 YSYEKL. CDR3 sequence reads: CASSLQQQGAYEQYF. In nucleotides, the CDR3 is TGCGCCAGCAGCCTCCAGCAACAGGGGGCATACGAGCAGTACTTC.

This chain connects TRBV6-1 to TRBJ1-1, with D possibly TRBD1 on 6 matching bases. This CDR3 has 15 amino acids. Trimming removed 4 bases from V and 0 bases from J, with 12 bases in between. CDR1 is MNHNS and CDR2 is SASEGT in the germline V gene. The CDR3 reads CASSGGGQMNTEAFF. CDR3 in DNA: TGTGCCAGCAGTGGGGGCGGACAGATGAACACTGAAGCTTTCTTT.